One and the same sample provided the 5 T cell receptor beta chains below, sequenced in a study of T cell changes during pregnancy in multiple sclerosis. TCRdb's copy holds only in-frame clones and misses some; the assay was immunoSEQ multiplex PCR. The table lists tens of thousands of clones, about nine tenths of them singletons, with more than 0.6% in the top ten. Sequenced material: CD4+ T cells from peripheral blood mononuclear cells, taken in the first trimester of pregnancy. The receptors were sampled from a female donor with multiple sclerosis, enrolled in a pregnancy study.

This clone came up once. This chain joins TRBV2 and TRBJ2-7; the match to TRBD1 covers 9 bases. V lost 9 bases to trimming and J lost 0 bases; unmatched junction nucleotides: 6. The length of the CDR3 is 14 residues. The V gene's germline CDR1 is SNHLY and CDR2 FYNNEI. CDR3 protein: CARGGTGSSYEQYF. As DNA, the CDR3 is TGTGCCAGGGGGGGGACAGGGAGCTCCTACGAGCAGTACTTC.

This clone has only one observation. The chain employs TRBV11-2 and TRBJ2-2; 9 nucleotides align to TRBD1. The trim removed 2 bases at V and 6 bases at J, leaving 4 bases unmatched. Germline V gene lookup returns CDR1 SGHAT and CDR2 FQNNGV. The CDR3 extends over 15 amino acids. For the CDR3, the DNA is TGTGCCAGCAGCTTATCCGGGACAGGGTCCGGGGAGCTGTTTTTT. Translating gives CASSLSGTGSGELFF.

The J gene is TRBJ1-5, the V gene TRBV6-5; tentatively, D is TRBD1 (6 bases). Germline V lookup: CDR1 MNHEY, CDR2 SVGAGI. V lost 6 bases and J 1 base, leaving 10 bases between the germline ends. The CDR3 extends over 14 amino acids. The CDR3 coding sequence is TGTGCCAGCAGGAACCAGGGGAGCAATCAGCCCCAGCATTTT. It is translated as CASRNQGSNQPQHF.

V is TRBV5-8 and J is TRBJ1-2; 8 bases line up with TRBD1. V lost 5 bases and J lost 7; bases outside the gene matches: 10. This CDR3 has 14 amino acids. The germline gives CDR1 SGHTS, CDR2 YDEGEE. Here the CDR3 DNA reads TGTGCCAGCAGGACGACAGGGGACGGTCGTGGCTACACCTTC. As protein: CASRTTGDGRGYTF.

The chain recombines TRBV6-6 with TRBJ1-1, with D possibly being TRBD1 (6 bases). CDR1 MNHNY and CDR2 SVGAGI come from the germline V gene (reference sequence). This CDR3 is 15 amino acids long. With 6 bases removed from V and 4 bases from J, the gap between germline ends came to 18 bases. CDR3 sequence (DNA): TGTGCCAGCAGACGTGAGTCCGAACAGGGCACTGAAGCTTTCTTT. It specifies CASRRESEQGTEAFF.